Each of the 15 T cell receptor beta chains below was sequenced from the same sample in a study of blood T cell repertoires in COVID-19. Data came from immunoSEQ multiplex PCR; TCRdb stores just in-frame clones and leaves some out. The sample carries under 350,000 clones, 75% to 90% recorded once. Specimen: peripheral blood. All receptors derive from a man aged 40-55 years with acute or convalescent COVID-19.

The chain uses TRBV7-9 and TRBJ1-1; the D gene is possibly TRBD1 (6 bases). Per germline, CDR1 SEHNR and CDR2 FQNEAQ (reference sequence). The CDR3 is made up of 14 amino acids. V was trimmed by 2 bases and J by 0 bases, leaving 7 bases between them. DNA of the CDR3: TGTGCCAGCAGCTTAACAGGGTTGAACACTGAAGCTTTCTTT. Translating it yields CASSLTGLNTEAFF. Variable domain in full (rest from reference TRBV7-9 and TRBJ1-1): DTGVSQNPRHKITKRGQNVTFRCDPISEHNRLYWYRQTLGQGPEFLTYFQNEAQLEKSRLLSDRFSAERPKGSFSTLEIQRTEQGDSAMYLCASSLTGLNTEAFFGQGTRLTVV.

The CDR3 DNA follows: TGTGCCAGAAGCTTGGAAGGCAGGGGCACTGAAGCTTTCTTT. Its translation: CARSLEGRGTEAFF. The chain carries TRBV5-3 and TRBJ1-1, with D perhaps matching TRBD1 (6 bases). TRBV5-3 is classed as an ORF, of uncertain function. CDR3 length: 14 residues. The V end lost 0 bases, the J end lost 4 bases, and 10 bases lay between the germline ends.

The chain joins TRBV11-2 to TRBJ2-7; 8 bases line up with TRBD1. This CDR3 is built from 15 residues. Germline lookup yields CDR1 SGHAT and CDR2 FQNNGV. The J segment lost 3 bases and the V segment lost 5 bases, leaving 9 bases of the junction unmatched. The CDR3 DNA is TGTGCCAGCAGCCCCGGGACAGGACCCTTCTACGAGCAGTACTTC. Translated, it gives CASSPGTGPFYEQYF.

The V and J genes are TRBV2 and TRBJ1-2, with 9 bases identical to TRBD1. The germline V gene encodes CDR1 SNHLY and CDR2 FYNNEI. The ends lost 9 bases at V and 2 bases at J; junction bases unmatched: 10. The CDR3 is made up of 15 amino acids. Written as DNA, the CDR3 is TGTGCCAGTGCCGGCGGGACAGGGTGGAACTATGGCTACACCTTC. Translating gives CASAGGTGWNYGYTF.

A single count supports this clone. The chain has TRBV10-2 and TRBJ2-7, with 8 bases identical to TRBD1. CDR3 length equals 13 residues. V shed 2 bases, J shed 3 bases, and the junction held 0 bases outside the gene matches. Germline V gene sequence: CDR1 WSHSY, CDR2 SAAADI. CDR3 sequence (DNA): TGCGCCAGCAGTGAGGGGACAGGCTACGAGCAGTACTTC. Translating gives CASSEGTGYEQYF.

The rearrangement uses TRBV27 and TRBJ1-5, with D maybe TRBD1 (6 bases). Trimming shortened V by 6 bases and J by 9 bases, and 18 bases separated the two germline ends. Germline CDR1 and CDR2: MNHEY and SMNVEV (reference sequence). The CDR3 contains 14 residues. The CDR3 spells CASSPLTGSTPQHF. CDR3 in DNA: TGTGCCAGCAGCCCCTTGACAGGCTCGACGCCCCAGCATTTT.

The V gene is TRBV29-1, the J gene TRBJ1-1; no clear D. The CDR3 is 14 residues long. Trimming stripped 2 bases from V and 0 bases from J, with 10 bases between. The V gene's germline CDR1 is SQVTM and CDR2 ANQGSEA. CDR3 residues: CSVERRVLNTEAFF. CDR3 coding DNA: TGCAGCGTTGAACGCCGCGTCTTGAACACTGAAGCTTTCTTT.

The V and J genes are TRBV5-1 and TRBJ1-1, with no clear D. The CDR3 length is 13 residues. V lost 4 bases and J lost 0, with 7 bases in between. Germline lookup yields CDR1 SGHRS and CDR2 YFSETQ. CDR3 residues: CASSQTLNTEAFF. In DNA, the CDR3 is TGCGCCAGCAGCCAAACATTGAACACTGAAGCTTTCTTT.

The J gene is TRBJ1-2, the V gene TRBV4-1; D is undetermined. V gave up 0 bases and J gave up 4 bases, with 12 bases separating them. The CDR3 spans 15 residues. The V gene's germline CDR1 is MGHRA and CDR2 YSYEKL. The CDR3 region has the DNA TGCGCCAGCAGCCAAGAGAGAAGCCCATCCTATGGCTACACCTTC. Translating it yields CASSQERSPSYGYTF.

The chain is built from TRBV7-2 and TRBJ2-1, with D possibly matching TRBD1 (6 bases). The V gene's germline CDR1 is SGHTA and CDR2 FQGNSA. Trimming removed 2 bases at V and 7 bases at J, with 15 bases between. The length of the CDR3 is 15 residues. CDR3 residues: CASSLFAQGWNEQFF. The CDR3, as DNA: TGTGCCAGCAGCTTATTTGCACAGGGTTGGAATGAGCAGTTCTTC. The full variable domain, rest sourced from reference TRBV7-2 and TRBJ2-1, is GAGVSQSPSNKVTEKGKDVELRCDPISGHTALYWYRQSLGQGLEFLIYFQGNSAPDKSGLPSDRFSAERTGGSVSTLTIQRTQQEDSAVYLCASSLFAQGWNEQFFGPGTRLTVL.

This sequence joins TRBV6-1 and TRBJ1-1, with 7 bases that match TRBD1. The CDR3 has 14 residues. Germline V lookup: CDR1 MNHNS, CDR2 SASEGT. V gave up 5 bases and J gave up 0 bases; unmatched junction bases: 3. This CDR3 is CASSLQGLNTEAFF. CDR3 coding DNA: TGTGCCAGCAGTTTACAGGGGTTGAACACTGAAGCTTTCTTT.

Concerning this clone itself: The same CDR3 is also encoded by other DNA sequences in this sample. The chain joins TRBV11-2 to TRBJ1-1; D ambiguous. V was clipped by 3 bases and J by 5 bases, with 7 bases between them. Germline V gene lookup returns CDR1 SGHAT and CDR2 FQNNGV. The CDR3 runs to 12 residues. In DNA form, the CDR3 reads TGTGCCAGCAGCTTTGGAGGAACTGAAGCTTTCTTT. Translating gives CASSFGGTEAFF. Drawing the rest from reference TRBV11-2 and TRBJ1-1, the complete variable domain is EAGVAQSPRYKIIEKRQSVAFWCNPISGHATLYWYQQILGQGPKLLIQFQNNGVVDDSQLPKDRFSAERLKGVDSTLKIQPAKLEDSAVYLCASSFGGTEAFFGQGTRLTVV.

The CDR3 spells CASSLAGDRPYGYTF. The CDR3 DNA is TGTGCCAGCAGCTTGGCCGGAGACAGACCCTATGGCTACACCTTC. The V and J genes are TRBV5-8 and TRBJ1-2, with D tentatively TRBD1 (5 bases). V dropped 0 bases and J dropped 4 bases, with 13 bases sitting between them. The V gene's germline CDR1 is SGHTS and CDR2 YDEGEE. The CDR3 loop spans 15 amino acids.

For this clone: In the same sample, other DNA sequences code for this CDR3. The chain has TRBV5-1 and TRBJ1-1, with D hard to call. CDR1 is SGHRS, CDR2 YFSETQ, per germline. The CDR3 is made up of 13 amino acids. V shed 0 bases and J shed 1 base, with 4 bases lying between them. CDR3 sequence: CASSLEQNTEAFF. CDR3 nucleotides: TGCGCCAGCAGCTTGGAACAGAACACTGAAGCTTTCTTT. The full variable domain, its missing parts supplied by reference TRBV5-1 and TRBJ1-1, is KAGVTQTPRYLIKTRGQQVTLSCSPISGHRSVSWYQQTPGQGLQFLFEYFSETQRNKGNFPGRFSGRQFSNSRSEMNVSTLELGDSALYLCASSLEQNTEAFFGQGTRLTVV.

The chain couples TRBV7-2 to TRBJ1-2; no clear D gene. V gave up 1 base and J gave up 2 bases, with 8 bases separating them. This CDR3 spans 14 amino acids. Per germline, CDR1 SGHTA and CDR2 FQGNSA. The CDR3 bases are TGTGCCAGCAGCTTAGGTATACACAACTATGGCTACACCTTC. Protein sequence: CASSLGIHNYGYTF. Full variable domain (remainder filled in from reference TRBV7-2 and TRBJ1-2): GAGVSQSPSNKVTEKGKDVELRCDPISGHTALYWYRQSLGQGLEFLIYFQGNSAPDKSGLPSDRFSAERTGGSVSTLTIQRTQQEDSAVYLCASSLGIHNYGYTFGSGTRLTVV.